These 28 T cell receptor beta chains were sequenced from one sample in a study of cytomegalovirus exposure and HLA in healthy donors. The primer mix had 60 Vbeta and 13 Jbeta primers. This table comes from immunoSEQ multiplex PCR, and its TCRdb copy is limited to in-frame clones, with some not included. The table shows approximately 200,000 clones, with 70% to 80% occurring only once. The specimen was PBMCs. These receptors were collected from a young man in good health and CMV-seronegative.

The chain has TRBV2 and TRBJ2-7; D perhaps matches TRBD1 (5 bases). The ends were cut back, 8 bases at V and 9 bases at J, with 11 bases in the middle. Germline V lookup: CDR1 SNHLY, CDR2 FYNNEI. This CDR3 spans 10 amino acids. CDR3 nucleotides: TGTGCCAGCCAAGGGGCTTTGCAGTACTTC. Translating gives CASQGALQYF.

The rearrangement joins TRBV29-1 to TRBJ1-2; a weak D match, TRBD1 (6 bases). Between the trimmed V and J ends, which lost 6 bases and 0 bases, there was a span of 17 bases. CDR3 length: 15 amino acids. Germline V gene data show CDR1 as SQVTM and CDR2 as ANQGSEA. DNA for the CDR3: TGCAGCGTGGACAGCTTTCCAATGACTAACTATGGCTACACCTTC. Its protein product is CSVDSFPMTNYGYTF.

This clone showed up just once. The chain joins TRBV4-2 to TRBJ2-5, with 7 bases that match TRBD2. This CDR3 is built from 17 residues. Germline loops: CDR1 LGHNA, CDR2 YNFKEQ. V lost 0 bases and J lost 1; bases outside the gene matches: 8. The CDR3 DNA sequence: TGTGCCAGCAGCCAAGATCCGGCGGGAGCCCTCCAAGAGACCCAGTACTTC. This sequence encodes CASSQDPAGALQETQYF.

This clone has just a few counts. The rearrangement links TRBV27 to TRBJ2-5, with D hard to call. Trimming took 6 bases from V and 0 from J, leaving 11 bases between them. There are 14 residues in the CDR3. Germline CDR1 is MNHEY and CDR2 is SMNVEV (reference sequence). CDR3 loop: CASRRDWNQETQYF. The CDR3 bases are TGTGCCAGCAGACGAGACTGGAACCAAGAGACCCAGTACTTC.

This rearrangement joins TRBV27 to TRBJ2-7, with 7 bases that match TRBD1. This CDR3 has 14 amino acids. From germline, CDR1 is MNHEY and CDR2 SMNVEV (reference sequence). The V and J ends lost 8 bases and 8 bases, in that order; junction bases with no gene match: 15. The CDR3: CASGRQGAPEKQYF. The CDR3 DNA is TGTGCCAGCGGTCGACAGGGCGCGCCGGAGAAGCAGTACTTC.

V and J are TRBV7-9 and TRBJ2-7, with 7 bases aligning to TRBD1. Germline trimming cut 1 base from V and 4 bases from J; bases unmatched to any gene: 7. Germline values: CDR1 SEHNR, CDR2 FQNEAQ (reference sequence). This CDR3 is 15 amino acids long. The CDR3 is CASSLEALQGYEQYF. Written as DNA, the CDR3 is TGTGCCAGCAGCTTAGAAGCATTACAGGGGTACGAGCAGTACTTC.

This CDR3 reads CARPTSGRSDTQYF. CDR3 in DNA: TGTGCCAGACCCACTAGCGGGAGGTCCGATACGCAGTATTTT. The chain carries TRBV2 and TRBJ2-3; 12 bases fit TRBD2. The CDR3 is 14 residues long. V gave up 9 bases and J gave up 6 bases; unmatched junction bases: 7. In germline, CDR1 is SNHLY, CDR2 FYNNEI. The full variable domain, in which reference TRBV2 and TRBJ2-3 provide the parts outside the CDR3, is EPEVTQTPSHQVTQMGQEVILRCVPISNHLYFYWYRQILGQKVEFLVSFYNNEISEKSEIFDDQFSVERPDGSNFTLKIRSTKLEDSAMYFCARPTSGRSDTQYFGPGTRLTVL.

In DNA form, the CDR3 reads TGTGCCAGCAGCACAGGGACTAGCGGGGAGCAGTACTTC. Translating gives CASSTGTSGEQYF. The V call is TRBV11-3, the J call TRBJ2-7, with 12 bases that match TRBD2. In germline, CDR1 is SGHNT, CDR2 YENEEA. The junction had 3 bases not matched to a gene; V was cut back by 5 bases and J by 7 bases. This CDR3 contains 13 residues.

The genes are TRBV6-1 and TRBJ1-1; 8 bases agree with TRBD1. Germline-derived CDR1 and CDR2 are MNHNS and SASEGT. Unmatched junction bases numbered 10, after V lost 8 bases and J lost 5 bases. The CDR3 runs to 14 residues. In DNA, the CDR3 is TGTGCCAGCTTATATACAGGGGGGAGGACTGAAGCTTTCTTT. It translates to CASLYTGGRTEAFF.

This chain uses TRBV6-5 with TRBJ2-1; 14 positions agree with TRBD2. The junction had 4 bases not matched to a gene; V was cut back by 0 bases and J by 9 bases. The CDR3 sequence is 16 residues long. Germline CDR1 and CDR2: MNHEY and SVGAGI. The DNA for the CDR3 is TGTGCCAGCAGTTACTCGGGACTAGCGGGAGCCGTTGAGCAGTTCTTC. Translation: CASSYSGLAGAVEQFF.

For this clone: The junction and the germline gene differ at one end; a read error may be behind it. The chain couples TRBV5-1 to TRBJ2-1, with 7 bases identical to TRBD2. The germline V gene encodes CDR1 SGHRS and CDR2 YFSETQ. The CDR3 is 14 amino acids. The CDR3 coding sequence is TGCGCCAGCAGCCCTAGCGGTACCTACAGTGAGCAGTTCTTC. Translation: CASSPSGTYSEQFF.

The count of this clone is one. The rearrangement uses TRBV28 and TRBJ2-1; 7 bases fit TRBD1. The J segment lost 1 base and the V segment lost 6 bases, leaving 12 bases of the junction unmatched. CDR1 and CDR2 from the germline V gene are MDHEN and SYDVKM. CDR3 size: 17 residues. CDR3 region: CASSRLGTVKSYNEQFF. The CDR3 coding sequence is TGTGCCAGCAGCCGTTTAGGGACAGTGAAGTCCTACAATGAGCAGTTCTTC.

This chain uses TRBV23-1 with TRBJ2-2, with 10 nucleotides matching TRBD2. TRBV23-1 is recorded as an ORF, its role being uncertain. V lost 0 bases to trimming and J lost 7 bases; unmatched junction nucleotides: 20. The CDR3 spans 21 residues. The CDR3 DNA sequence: TGCGCCAGCAGTCAATCACATCAAGTCAAGCGGGAGGGCCGGTATGACGGGGAGCTGTTTTTT. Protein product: CASSQSHQVKREGRYDGELFF.

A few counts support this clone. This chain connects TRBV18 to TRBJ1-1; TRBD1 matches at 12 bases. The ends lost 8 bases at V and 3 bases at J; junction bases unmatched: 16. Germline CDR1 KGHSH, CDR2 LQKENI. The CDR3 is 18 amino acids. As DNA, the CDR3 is TGTGCCAGCACAACTTACGGGACAGGGGGCGTGAGGGACACTGAAGCTTTCTTT. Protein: CASTTYGTGGVRDTEAFF.

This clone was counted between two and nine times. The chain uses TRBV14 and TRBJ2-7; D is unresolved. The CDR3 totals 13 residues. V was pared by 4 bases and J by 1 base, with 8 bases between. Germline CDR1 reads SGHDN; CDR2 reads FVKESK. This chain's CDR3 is CASSLLLSYEQYF. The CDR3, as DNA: TGTGCCAGCAGCCTTCTGTTATCCTACGAGCAGTACTTC.

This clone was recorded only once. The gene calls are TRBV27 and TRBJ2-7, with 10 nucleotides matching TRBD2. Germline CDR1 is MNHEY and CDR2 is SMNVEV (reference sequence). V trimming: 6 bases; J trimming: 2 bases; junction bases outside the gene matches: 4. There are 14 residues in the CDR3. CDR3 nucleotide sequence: TGTGCCAGCAGCCCAAGCGGGAGGGCCTACGAGCAGTACGTC. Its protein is CASSPSGRAYEQYV.

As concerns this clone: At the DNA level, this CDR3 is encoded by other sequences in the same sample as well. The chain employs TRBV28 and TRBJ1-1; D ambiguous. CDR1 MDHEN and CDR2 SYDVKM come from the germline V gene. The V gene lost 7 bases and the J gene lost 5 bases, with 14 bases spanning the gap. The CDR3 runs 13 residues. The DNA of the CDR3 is TGTGCCAGCACGTCGTATCGGGAAACTGAAGCTTTCTTT. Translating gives CASTSYRETEAFF.

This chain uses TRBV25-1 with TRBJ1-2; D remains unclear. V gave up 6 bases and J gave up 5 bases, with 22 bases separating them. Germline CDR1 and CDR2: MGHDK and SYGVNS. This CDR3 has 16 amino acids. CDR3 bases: TGTGCCAGCAGCTCAGCCCCACAGAGCTTTTTATATGGCTACACCTTC. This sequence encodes CASSSAPQSFLYGYTF.

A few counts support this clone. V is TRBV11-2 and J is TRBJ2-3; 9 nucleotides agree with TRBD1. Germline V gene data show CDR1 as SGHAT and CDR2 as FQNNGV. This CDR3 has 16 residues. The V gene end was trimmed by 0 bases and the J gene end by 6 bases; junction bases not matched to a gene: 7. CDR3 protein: CASSLDMGQGVDTQYF. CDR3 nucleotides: TGTGCCAGCAGCTTAGATATGGGACAGGGAGTCGATACGCAGTATTTT. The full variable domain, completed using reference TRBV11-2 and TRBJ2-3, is EAGVAQSPRYKIIEKRQSVAFWCNPISGHATLYWYQQILGQGPKLLIQFQNNGVVDDSQLPKDRFSAERLKGVDSTLKIQPAKLEDSAVYLCASSLDMGQGVDTQYFGPGTRLTVL.

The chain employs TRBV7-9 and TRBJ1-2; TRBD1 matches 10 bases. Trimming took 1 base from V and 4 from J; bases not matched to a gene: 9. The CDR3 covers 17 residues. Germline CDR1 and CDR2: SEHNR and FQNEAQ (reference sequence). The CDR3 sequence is CASSLEGTRTGGYGYTF. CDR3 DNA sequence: TGTGCCAGCAGCTTAGAAGGAACCCGGACAGGGGGCTATGGCTACACCTTC.

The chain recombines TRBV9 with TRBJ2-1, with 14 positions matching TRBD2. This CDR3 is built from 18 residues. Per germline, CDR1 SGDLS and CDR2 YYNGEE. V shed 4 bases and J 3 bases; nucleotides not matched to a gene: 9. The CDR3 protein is CASSPTTSGRAIYNEQFF. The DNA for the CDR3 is TGTGCCAGCAGCCCCACGACTAGCGGGAGGGCCATCTACAATGAGCAGTTCTTC.

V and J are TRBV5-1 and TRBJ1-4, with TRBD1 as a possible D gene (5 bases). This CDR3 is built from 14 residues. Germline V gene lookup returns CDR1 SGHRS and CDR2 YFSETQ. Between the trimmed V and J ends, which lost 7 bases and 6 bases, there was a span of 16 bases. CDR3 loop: CASGSRGYDEKLFF. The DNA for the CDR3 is TGCGCCAGCGGTTCTCGGGGGTACGATGAAAAACTGTTTTTT.

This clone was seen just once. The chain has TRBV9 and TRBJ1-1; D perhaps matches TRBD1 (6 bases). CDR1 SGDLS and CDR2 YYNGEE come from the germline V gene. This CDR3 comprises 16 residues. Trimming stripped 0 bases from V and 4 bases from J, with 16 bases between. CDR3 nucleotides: TGTGCCAGCAGCGTAGAGGGGGGAGGGGTGGGCACTGAAGCTTTCTTT. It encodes CASSVEGGGVGTEAFF.

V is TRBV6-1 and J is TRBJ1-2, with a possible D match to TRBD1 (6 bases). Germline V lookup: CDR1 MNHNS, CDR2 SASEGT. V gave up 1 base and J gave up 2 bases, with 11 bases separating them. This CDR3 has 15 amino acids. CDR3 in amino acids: CASSEEGRGNYGYTF. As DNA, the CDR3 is TGTGCCAGCAGTGAAGAGGGGAGGGGGAACTATGGCTACACCTTC.

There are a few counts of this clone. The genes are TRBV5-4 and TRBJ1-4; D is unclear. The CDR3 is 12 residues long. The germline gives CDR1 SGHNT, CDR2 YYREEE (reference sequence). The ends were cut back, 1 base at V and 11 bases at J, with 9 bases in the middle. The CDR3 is CASSLIGEKLFF. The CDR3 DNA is TGTGCCAGCAGCTTGATTGGAGAGAAACTGTTTTTT. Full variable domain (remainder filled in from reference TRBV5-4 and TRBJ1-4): ETGVTQSPTHLIKTRGQQVTLRCSSQSGHNTVSWYQQALGQGPQFIFQYYREEENGRGNFPPRFSGLQFPNYSSELNVNALELDDSALYLCASSLIGEKLFFGSGTQLSVL.

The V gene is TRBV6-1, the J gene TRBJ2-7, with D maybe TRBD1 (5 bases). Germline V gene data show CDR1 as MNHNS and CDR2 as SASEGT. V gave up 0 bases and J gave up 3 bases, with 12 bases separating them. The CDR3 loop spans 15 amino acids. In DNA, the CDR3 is TGTGCCAGCAGTGAAGCCGCAGGGTTAGGCTACGAGCAGTACTTC. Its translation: CASSEAAGLGYEQYF.

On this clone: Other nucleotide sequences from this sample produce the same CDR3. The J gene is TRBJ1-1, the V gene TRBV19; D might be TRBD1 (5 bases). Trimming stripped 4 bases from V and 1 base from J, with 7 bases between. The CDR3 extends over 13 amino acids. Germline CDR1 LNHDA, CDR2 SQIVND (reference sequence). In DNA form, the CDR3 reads TGTGCCAGTAGTAGCCAGGGGAACACTGAAGCTTTCTTT. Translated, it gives CASSSQGNTEAFF.

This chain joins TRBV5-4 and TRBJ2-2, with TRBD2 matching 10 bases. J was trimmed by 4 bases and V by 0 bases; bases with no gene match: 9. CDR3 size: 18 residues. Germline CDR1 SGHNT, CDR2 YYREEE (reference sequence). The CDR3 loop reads CASSLGPSGSRGTGELFF. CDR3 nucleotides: TGTGCCAGCAGCTTGGGTCCTAGCGGGAGTCGTGGCACCGGGGAGCTGTTTTTT.